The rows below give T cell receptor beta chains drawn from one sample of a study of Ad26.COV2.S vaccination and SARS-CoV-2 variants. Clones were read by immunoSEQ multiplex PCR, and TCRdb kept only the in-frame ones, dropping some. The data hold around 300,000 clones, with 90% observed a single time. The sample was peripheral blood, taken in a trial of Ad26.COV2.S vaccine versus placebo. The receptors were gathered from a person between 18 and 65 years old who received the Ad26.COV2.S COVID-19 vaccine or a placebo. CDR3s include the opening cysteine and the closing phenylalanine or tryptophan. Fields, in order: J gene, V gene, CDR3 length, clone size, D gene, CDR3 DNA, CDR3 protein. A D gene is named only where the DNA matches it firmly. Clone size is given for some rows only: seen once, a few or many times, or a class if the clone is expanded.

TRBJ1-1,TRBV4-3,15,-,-,TGCGCCAGCAGCCTTCTTGGAATTCTGAACACTGAAGCTTTCTTT,CASSLLGILNTEAFF
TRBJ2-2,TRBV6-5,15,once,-,TGTGCCAGCAGTTACTTTTGGGGGACTGACGGGGAGCTGTTTTTT,CASSYFWGTDGELFF
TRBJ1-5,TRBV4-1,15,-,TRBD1,TGCGCCAGCAGCCCTCAGGGGGCGGGGAATCAGCCCCAGCATTTT,CASSPQGAGNQPQHF
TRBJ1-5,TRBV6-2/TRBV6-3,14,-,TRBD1,TGTGCCAGCAGTTACGGACAGGGCGTTCAGCCCCAGCATTTT,CASSYGQGVQPQHF
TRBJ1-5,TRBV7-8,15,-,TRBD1,TGTGCCAGCAGCTCCCGGGACAGGGGAAATCAGCCCCAGCATTTT,CASSSRDRGNQPQHF
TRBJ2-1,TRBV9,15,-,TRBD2,TGTGCCAGCAGCGGACCGGGACTAGCGGACAATGAGCAGTTCTTC,CASSGPGLADNEQFF
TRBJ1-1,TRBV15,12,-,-,TGTGCCACCGAGAATAGGCACACTGAAGCTTTCTTT,CATENRHTEAFF
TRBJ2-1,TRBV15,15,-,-,TGTGCCACCAGCAGAGATAGTAGCTCCTACAATGAGCAGTTCTTC,CATSRDSSSYNEQFF
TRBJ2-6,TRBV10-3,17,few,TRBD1,TGTGCCATCAACCCCGGGACAGGGGGCTCCGGGGCCAACGTCCTGACTTTC,CAINPGTGGSGANVLTF
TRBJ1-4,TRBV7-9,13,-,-,TGTGCCAGCAGCCCCTACACAAATGAAAAACTGTTTTTT,CASSPYTNEKLFF
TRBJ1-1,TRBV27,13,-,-,TGTGCCAGCAGGCTATGGGGGAACACTGAAGCTTTCTTT,CASRLWGNTEAFF
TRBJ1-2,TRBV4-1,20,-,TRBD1,TGCGCCAGCAGCCAAGATCGGGCGGCTCGTAGGGGGCCCCTAACCTATGGCTACACCTTC,CASSQDRAARRGPLTYGYTF
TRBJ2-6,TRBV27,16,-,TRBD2,TGTGCCAGCAGTGAGTGGGGGGGCTCTGGGGCCAACGTCCTGACTTTC,CASSEWGGSGANVLTF
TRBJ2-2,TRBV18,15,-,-,TGTGCCAGCTCACCACCGGGGTTTATCCACGGGGAGCTGTTTTTT,CASSPPGFIHGELFF
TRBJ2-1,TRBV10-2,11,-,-,TGCGCCAGCCACCACGGTAATGAGCAGTTCTTC,CASHHGNEQFF
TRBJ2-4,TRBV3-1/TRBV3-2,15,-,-,TGTGCCAGCAGCCAAGTCTGGGGGATAGAAAACATTCAGTACTTC,CASSQVWGIENIQYF
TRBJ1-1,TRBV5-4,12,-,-,TGTGCCAGCAGCCCTCGCCAGGGTTTAGCTTTCTTT,CASSPRQGLAFF